The sequence of this T cell receptor beta chain was determined in a study of cytomegalovirus exposure and HLA in healthy donors. The V end lost 7 bases, the J end lost 4 bases, and 17 bases lay between the germline ends. This CDR3 region has 14 residues. Germline V CDR1 and CDR2: SGHRS, YFSETQ. On this clone: Its antigen remains unknown.

Primers: 60 Vbeta forward and 13 Jbeta reverse. Generated by immunoSEQ multiplex PCR, the TCRdb table keeps only in-frame clones and is missing some. In the table there are about 84,000 clones, roughly 64% of which are singletons. General study results and limits: Reported results showed that the classifier diagnosed cytomegalovirus status with high specificity and sensitivity. TCR beta chains associated with HLA were, in a later analysis, more clonally expanded than equally common others.

The V call is TRBV5-1, the J call TRBJ1-1, with D perhaps matching TRBD1 (6 bases). The sample taken for sequencing was PBMCs. This TCR came from a woman aged 40-49 years in good health and CMV-seropositive. The CDR3 bases are TGCGCCAGCGTACAGGGAAGCCAGAGCACTGAAGCTTTCTTT. Its translation is CASVQGSQSTEAFF.